Here is one TCR beta chain with its context. Its antigen is not known. Comparators without hematopoietic cell transplant had other cancers, at least five gastrointestinal samples, and no known gastrointestinal disease. The assay was immunoSEQ multiplex PCR, and TCRdb's table has in-frame clones only and misses some. This repertoire shows about 6,300 clones, around three quarters found once; its top ten account for over 5.5%. The data were taken from a study of tissue T cells after allogeneic stem cell transplantation. Notes on the study in general: Limitations included a small, clinically heterogeneous cohort and limited sampling depth. Anatomically similar tissues had similar TCR repertoires within each patient.

The sequence was collected from a woman aged 18-49 years with breast cancer. The input for sequencing was tissue from the rectum, taken at autopsy.

The CDR3 sequence is CAWANSYSPLHF. In DNA, the CDR3 is TGTGCCTGGGCCAACAGCTATTCACCCCTCCACTTT. V is TRBV30 and J is TRBJ1-6; no clear D. The CDR3 extends over 12 amino acids. Trimming took 5 bases from V and 8 from J, leaving 10 bases between them. Germline V gives CDR1 GTSNPN, CDR2 SVGIG (reference sequence).